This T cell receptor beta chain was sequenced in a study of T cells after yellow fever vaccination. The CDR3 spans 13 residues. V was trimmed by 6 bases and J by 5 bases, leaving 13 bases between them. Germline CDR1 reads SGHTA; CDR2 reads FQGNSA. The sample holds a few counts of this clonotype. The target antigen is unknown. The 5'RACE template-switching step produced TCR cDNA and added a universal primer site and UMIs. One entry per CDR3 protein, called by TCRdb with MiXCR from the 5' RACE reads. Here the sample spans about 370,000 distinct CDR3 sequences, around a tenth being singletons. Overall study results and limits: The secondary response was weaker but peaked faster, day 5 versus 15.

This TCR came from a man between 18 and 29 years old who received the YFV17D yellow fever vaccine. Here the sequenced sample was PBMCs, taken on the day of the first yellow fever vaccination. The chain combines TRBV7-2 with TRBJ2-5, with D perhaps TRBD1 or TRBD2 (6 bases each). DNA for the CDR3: TGTGCCAGCAGAATGGGGGGCTGGGAGACCCAGTACTTC. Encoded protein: CASRMGGWETQYF.